The 4 T cell receptor beta chains below were found in one sample sequenced in a study of shared clonotypes between healthy human individuals. Profiled with immunoSEQ multiplex PCR; TCRdb holds only in-frame clones, not every one. This sample has millions of clones, with approximately 94% found just once. Sequencing was done on a sample of naive CD4+ T cells sorted from blood. Subset meaning: CD45RA+ positively selected. These TCRs come from a man aged 18 to 30 in good health.

The V call is TRBV5-5, the J call TRBJ2-7, with D hard to call. The germline gives CDR1 SGHKS, CDR2 YYEKEE (reference sequence). This CDR3 contains 16 residues. V was trimmed by 4 bases and J by 4 bases, leaving 21 bases between them. The CDR3 spells CASSPSTATILYEQYF. CDR3 nucleotide sequence: TGTGCCAGCAGCCCGTCCACAGCGACGATTCTATACGAGCAGTACTTC.

This chain joins TRBV11-2 and TRBJ2-5, with TRBD1 matching over 7 bases. The CDR3 has 16 amino acids. CDR1 and CDR2 from the germline V gene are SGHAT and FQNNGV. After removal of 2 bases from V and 2 bases from J, the junction contained 8 bases not matched to a gene. CDR3 DNA sequence: TGTGCCAGCAGCTTATTAGGGGGCCTTTTACAAGAGACCCAGTACTTC. This translates into CASSLLGGLLQETQYF.

This clone was detected once. The chain carries TRBV30 and TRBJ1-4; D gene unclear. The CDR3 loop spans 15 amino acids. The germline V gene has CDR1 GTSNPN and CDR2 SVGIG (reference sequence). The V end lost 2 bases, the J end lost 0 bases, and 10 bases lay between the germline ends. This chain's CDR3 is CAWSRAVATNEKLFF. The CDR3 region has the DNA TGTGCCTGGAGTAGAGCGGTTGCAACTAATGAAAAACTGTTTTTT.

The chain employs TRBV29-1 and TRBJ1-6; D remains ambiguous. This CDR3 spans 12 amino acids. Germline CDR1 and CDR2: SQVTM and ANQGSEA. The V end was cut by 4 bases, the J end by 6 bases, with 7 bases between. CDR3 in DNA: TGCAGCGTTGGTGAGGGTAATTCACCCCTCCACTTT. The encoded protein is CSVGEGNSPLHF.